One and the same sample provided the 10 T cell receptor beta chains below, sequenced in a study of liver allograft versus peripheral blood T cells. Whole-study context: Transplanted livers held T cell receptor repertoires, and these were compared with repertoires in recipients' peripheral blood.

TCRdb analysed the reads with MiXCR anew, one entry per CDR3 protein. Here the sample spans thousands of distinct CDR3 sequences, about a fifth being singletons. The source is a human patient who had a liver transplant. Some T cells may be transferred from the graft donor.

This clonotype was recorded many times. This chain's CDR3 is CSASELDRLAKNIQYF. CDR3 DNA sequence: TGCAGTGCTTCAGAACTCGACAGACTAGCCAAAAACATTCAGTACTTC. The chain couples TRBV20-1 to TRBJ2-4, with D tentatively TRBD1 (5 bases). The CDR3 is 16 amino acids. CDR1 and CDR2 from the germline V gene are DFQATT and SNEGSKA (reference sequence). Trimming removed 5 bases from V and 0 bases from J, with 17 bases in between.

There are a few counts of this clonotype. The chain is built from TRBV6-2 or TRBV6-3 and TRBJ1-2; TRBD1 might be the D (5 bases). The germline V gene has CDR1 MNHEY and CDR2 SVGEGT. V lost 0 bases to trimming and J lost 5 bases, with 19 bases between them. The CDR3 totals 17 residues. The CDR3 DNA sequence: TGTGCCAGCAGTTACTCGGGGCAGCTTTCGCGGGATTATGGCTACACCTTC. Its translation is CASSYSGQLSRDYGYTF.

By frequency in the sample, this clonotype is medium-sized (0.01 to 0.1%). This chain connects TRBV10-3 to TRBJ1-5; 9 positions match TRBD1. The CDR3 runs to 15 residues. Germline V CDR1 and CDR2: ENHRY, SYGVKD. V was pared by 5 bases and J by 5 bases, with 7 bases of the junction left unmatched. CDR3 DNA: TGTGCCATCAGTTTCGGGACAGGGATTGATCAGCCCCAGCATTTT. It codes for CAISFGTGIDQPQHF.

The sample holds a few counts of this clonotype. The chain couples TRBV2 to TRBJ1-1; D is unclear. The CDR3 consists of 13 residues. The V gene lost 3 bases and the J gene lost 0 bases, with 5 bases spanning the gap. The germline gives CDR1 SNHLY, CDR2 FYNNEI. CDR3 sequence: CASSDNMNTEAFF. The CDR3 DNA follows: TGTGCCAGCAGTGACAACATGAACACTGAAGCTTTCTTT.

This clonotype came up a few times. This sequence joins TRBV2 and TRBJ2-1; TRBD2 matches at 8 bases. Germline V gives CDR1 SNHLY, CDR2 FYNNEI. V lost 10 bases to trimming and J lost 5 bases; unmatched junction nucleotides: 7. CDR3 length: 13 amino acids. The DNA of the CDR3 is TGTGCCACTGGGCGGGAGGCCGACAATGAGCAGTTCTTC. It codes for CATGREADNEQFF. The entire variable domain, with the rest obtained from reference TRBV2 and TRBJ2-1, is as follows: EPEVTQTPSHQVTQMGQEVILRCVPISNHLYFYWYRQILGQKVEFLVSFYNNEISEKSEIFDDQFSVERPDGSNFTLKIRSTKLEDSAMYFCATGREADNEQFFGPGTRLTVL.

On this clonotype itself: This likely reflects a read error, since a far larger clone is one base away. V usage is TRBV6-2 or TRBV6-3 and J usage is TRBJ1-2; no reliable D call. Germline CDR1 is MNHEY and CDR2 is SVGEGT. The CDR3 is 15 residues long. CDR3 sequence reads: CVSSEPGSVLYGYTF. CDR3 DNA: TGTGTCAGCAGTGAACCGGGTTCGGTACTCTATGGCTACACCTTC.

By share, this clonotype counts as medium-sized. The chain joins TRBV5-4 to TRBJ2-2, with 10 bases that match TRBD2. CDR3 length: 17 amino acids. From germline, CDR1 is SGHNT and CDR2 YYREEE (reference sequence). After removal of 0 bases from V and 1 base from J, the junction contained 3 bases not matched to a gene. The CDR3 DNA reads as TGTGCCAGCAGCTTGGGGGCTAGCGGGGGGAACACCGGGGAGCTGTTTTTT. Its protein product is CASSLGASGGNTGELFF.

There are many counts of this clonotype. The chain joins TRBV19 to TRBJ2-3; no reliable D call. The V end was cut by 6 bases, the J end by 8 bases, with 18 bases between. The CDR3 has 14 residues. Germline V gene sequence: CDR1 LNHDA, CDR2 SQIVND (reference sequence). The CDR3 DNA sequence: TGTGCCAGTAGATCGGACGGTCAAGGAGTTACGCAGTATTTT. Translation gives CASRSDGQGVTQYF.

This clonotype is classed as large. The chain has TRBV18 and TRBJ1-4; possible D gene TRBD1, 6 bases. V was clipped by 0 bases and J by 8 bases, with 13 bases between them. The CDR3 sequence is 15 residues long. Germline CDR1 is KGHSH and CDR2 is LQKENI. The CDR3, as DNA: TGTGCCAGCTCACCACCAACAGGAAGGGGGGAAAAACTGTTTTTT. Its translation: CASSPPTGRGEKLFF.

On this clonotype: With a much larger clone just one base away, this may be a read error. The chain joins TRBV6-2 or TRBV6-3 to TRBJ1-2; 7 bases match TRBD1. Germline V CDR1 and CDR2: MNHEY, SVGEGT. The CDR3 totals 13 residues. DNA for the CDR3: TGTGTCAGCAGAAGGACAGGTTCCTATGGCTACACCTTC. It yields the protein CVSRRTGSYGYTF.